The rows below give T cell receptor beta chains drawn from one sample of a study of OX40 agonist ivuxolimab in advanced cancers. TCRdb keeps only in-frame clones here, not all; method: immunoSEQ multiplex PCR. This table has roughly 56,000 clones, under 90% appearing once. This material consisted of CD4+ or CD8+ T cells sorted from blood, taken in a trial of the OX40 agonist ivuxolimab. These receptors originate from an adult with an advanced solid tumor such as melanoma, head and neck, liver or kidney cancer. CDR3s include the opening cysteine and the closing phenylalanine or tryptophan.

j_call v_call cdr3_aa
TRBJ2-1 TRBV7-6 CASSFGLVGFGNEQFF
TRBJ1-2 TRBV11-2 CASSLDRTGFGGYTF
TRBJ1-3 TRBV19 CASSISHRGSTGNTIYF
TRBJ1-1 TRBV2 CASSVRTSNTEAFF
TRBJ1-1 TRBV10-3 CAISEYKDLGSNEAFF
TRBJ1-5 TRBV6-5 CASSPGPNNQPQHF
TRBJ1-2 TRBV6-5 CASSYSRQGANYGYTF
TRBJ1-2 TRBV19 CASSIADRGRAYYGYTF
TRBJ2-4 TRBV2 CASSASGLAKNIQYF
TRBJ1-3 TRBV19 CASGKRDSGNTIYF
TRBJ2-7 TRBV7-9 CASSLVSGGQEAYEQYF
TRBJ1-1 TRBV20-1 CSARVNLEAFF
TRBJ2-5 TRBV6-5 CASSTGGETQYF
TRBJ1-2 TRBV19 CASSIGTISGYTF
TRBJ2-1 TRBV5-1 CASSLGATLYNEQFF
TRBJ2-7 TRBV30 CASRPRTDTYEQYF
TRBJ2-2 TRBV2 CASRPGPRGGELFF
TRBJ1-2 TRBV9 CASSVETAGRDGYTF